What follows are 15 T cell receptor beta chains derived from one specimen sequenced in a study of T cell changes during pregnancy in multiple sclerosis. Data came from immunoSEQ multiplex PCR; TCRdb stores just in-frame clones and leaves some out. Found here are nearly 110,000 clones, about 89% of them singletons; the top ten hold roughly 1.6%. This specimen was peripheral blood, taken before pregnancy. These receptor sequences come from a female donor with multiple sclerosis, enrolled in a pregnancy study.

As for this clone: A junction boundary mismatches the germline segment, possibly from a read error. This chain joins TRBV4-3 and TRBJ1-5; no definite D call. The CDR3 covers 14 residues. Germline V lookup: CDR1 LGHNA, CDR2 YSLEER. Written as DNA, the CDR3 is TGCGCCAGCAGTCAAGATGCAGGCGGGCAGCCCCAGCATTTT. This translates into CASSQDAGGQPQHF.

This chain joins TRBV28 and TRBJ2-1, with 8 bases that match TRBD2. V lost 0 bases to trimming and J lost 13 bases; unmatched junction nucleotides: 8. Per the germline V gene, CDR1 is MDHEN and CDR2 is SYDVKM. The CDR3 has 14 amino acids. This CDR3 is CASSLWPAGVNQFF. DNA of the CDR3: TGTGCCAGCAGTTTATGGCCAGCGGGAGTAAATCAGTTCTTC.

The rearrangement links TRBV6-6 to TRBJ2-1; 9 bases agree with TRBD2. Trimming removed 6 bases from V and 6 bases from J; junction bases left unmatched: 6. The CDR3 has 14 residues. Germline V lookup: CDR1 MNHNY, CDR2 SVGAGI (reference sequence). For the CDR3, the DNA is TGTGCCAGCAGCCTACTGACTAGCGGCAATGAGCAGTTCTTC. It specifies CASSLLTSGNEQFF.

The V and J genes are TRBV6-5 and TRBJ1-3; no reliable D call. Germline assignment: CDR1 MNHEY and CDR2 SVGAGI. V was cut by 5 bases and J by 8 bases, with 19 bases left in between. This CDR3 is built from 15 residues. The CDR3 nucleotides read TGTGCCAGCAGTACTACGGCTGGCGGTCGACACACCATATATTTT. Protein product: CASSTTAGGRHTIYF.

The chain is built from TRBV2 and TRBJ1-3, with no clear D. The CDR3 runs 14 residues. Germline CDR1 is SNHLY and CDR2 is FYNNEI. V was cut by 4 bases and J by 0 bases, with 7 bases left in between. In DNA, the CDR3 is TGTGCCAGCAGTGTTGGTAGCTCTGGAAACACCATATATTTT. It encodes CASSVGSSGNTIYF.

The chain uses TRBV6-5 and TRBJ2-3, with D possibly TRBD1 on 5 matching bases. Germline assignment: CDR1 MNHEY and CDR2 SVGAGI. V was trimmed by 8 bases and J by 6 bases, leaving 15 bases between them. This CDR3 is built from 13 residues. The CDR3 DNA follows: TGTGCCAGCTCCTCGAGTGGGGCGGATACGCAGTATTTT. This codes for CASSSSGADTQYF.

This clone was seen more than once but under ten times. The V and J genes are TRBV11-1 and TRBJ1-1; 8 bases align to TRBD1. V was pared by 4 bases and J by 2 bases, with 9 bases of the junction left unmatched. The length of the CDR3 is 16 residues. Germline values: CDR1 SGHAT, CDR2 FQDESV (reference sequence). As DNA, the CDR3 is TGTGCCAGCAGCTCTTCAGGGGGCTCATTAAACACTGAAGCTTTCTTT. It translates to CASSSSGGSLNTEAFF.

This chain connects TRBV18 to TRBJ2-5; 8 bases are shared with TRBD1. CDR1 and CDR2 (germline): KGHSH, LQKENI. V dropped 3 bases and J dropped 1; count of bases not matched to a gene: 4. CDR3 length equals 15 residues. CDR3 region: CASSPRQGTQETQYF. DNA of the CDR3: TGTGCCAGCTCACCGAGACAGGGGACCCAAGAGACCCAGTACTTC. Full variable domain (remainder filled in from reference TRBV18 and TRBJ2-5): NAGVMQNPRHLVRRRGQEARLRCSPMKGHSHVYWYRQLPEEGLKFMVYLQKENIIDESGMPKERFSAEFPKEGPSILRIQQVVRGDSAAYFCASSPRQGTQETQYFGPGTRLLVL.

CDR3 sequence reads: CASSLLGPQGGFSYNSPLHF. The CDR3 DNA sequence: TGTGCCAGCAGTTTATTAGGACCCCAGGGTGGGTTCTCCTATAATTCACCCCTCCACTTT. This chain connects TRBV27 to TRBJ1-6; maybe TRBD1 (5 bases). The CDR3 loop spans 20 amino acids. V was cut by 1 base and J by 0 bases, with 19 bases left in between. Germline loops: CDR1 MNHEY, CDR2 SMNVEV (reference sequence).

This clone was counted once. V and J are TRBV19 and TRBJ2-7; D gene uncertain. The CDR3 totals 13 residues. Germline V lookup: CDR1 LNHDA, CDR2 SQIVND (reference sequence). The V gene lost 3 bases and the J gene lost 0 bases, with 6 bases spanning the gap. CDR3 DNA sequence: TGTGCCAGTAGTATGGTCAGCTCCTACGAGCAGTACTTC. Translated: CASSMVSSYEQYF. Using reference TRBV19 and TRBJ2-7 for the parts outside the CDR3, the full variable domain is DGGITQSPKYLFRKEGQNVTLSCEQNLNHDAMYWYRQDPGQGLRLIYYSQIVNDFQKGDIAEGYSVSREKKESFPLTVTSAQKNPTAFYLCASSMVSSYEQYFGPGTRLTVT.

The V call is TRBV29-1, the J call TRBJ2-3, with D perhaps TRBD2 (6 bases). The CDR3 is made up of 14 amino acids. Trimming removed 7 bases from V and 3 bases from J, with 17 bases in between. Per germline, CDR1 SQVTM and CDR2 ANQGSEA. CDR3 sequence (DNA): TGCAGCGAGAGCTCGGGACTTAAAACAGATACGCAGTATTTT. It codes for CSESSGLKTDTQYF.

V gene TRBV28 combines with J gene TRBJ2-1; the D gene is possibly TRBD2 (6 bases). Germline CDR1 reads MDHEN; CDR2 reads SYDVKM. Trimming took off 7 bases at V and 1 base at J, with 11 bases between the two ends. CDR3 length: 14 residues. CDR3 DNA: TGTGCCAGCACTCTTAGCGGATCCTACAATGAGCAGTTCTTC. This encodes CASTLSGSYNEQFF.

The chain joins TRBV10-1 to TRBJ1-4; 7 positions match TRBD1. V was pared by 4 bases and J by 11 bases, with 7 bases of the junction left unmatched. CDR1 is WNHNN and CDR2 is SYGVQD in the germline V gene (reference sequence). The CDR3 sequence is 13 residues long. The CDR3 DNA sequence: TGCGCCAGCAGTGGACCCGGGACAGCCAAACTGTTTTTT. It yields the protein CASSGPGTAKLFF.

J is TRBJ1-4 and V is TRBV28; 8 positions agree with TRBD1. Germline V lookup: CDR1 MDHEN, CDR2 SYDVKM. The ends lost 1 base at V and 0 bases at J; junction bases unmatched: 4. The CDR3 is 17 residues long. As DNA, the CDR3 is TGTGCCAGCAGTTTATCCCAGACAGGGGCAACTAATGAAAAACTGTTTTTT. This encodes CASSLSQTGATNEKLFF.

This clone was recorded only once. This sequence joins TRBV7-9 and TRBJ1-2; the match to TRBD1 covers 7 bases. This CDR3 region has 15 residues. The ends lost 5 bases at V and 4 bases at J; junction bases unmatched: 10. From germline, CDR1 is SEHNR and CDR2 FQNEAQ (reference sequence). The CDR3: CASSQGGRRLYGYTF. In DNA form, the CDR3 reads TGTGCCAGCAGCCAGGGGGGACGGAGACTCTATGGCTACACCTTC. Drawing the rest from reference TRBV7-9 and TRBJ1-2, the complete variable domain is DTGVSQNPRHKITKRGQNVTFRCDPISEHNRLYWYRQTLGQGPEFLTYFQNEAQLEKSRLLSDRFSAERPKGSFSTLEIQRTEQGDSAMYLCASSQGGRRLYGYTFGSGTRLTVV.